The TCR beta chain described here comes from a study of chemoradiotherapy in HPV16-positive cancers. The study's findings and limits: Candidate HPV-specific clones and E7-related TCR motifs grew in tumor during treatment.

The length of the CDR3 is 13 residues. Germline V lookup: CDR1 SGHDT, CDR2 YYEEEE. Repertoires were generated with immunoSEQ multiplex PCR, while TCRdb's copy carries only in-frame clones and drops some. This sample has 20,000 to 25,000 clones, with about 90% found just once. Regarding this clone: Its antigen is not known. Sequence at one end of the junction differs from germline and may be a read error.

The sequences come from blood, collected from a patient who underwent chemoradiotherapy. This TCR derives from a human donor with HPV-associated anogenital cancer. The rearrangement uses TRBV5-6 and TRBJ2-5; 7 bases fit TRBD1. In DNA, the CDR3 is TGTGCCAGCACCTTGGGACAGAGGGAGACCCAGTACTTC. Amino acid sequence: CASTLGQRETQYF. The full variable domain, with the rest looked up from reference TRBV5-6 and TRBJ2-5, is DAGVTQSPTHLIKTRGQQVTLRCSPKSGHDTVSWYQQALGQGPQFIFQYYEEEERQRGNFPDRFSGHQFPNYSSELNVNALLLGDSALYLCASTLGQRETQYFGPGTRLLVL.